This T cell receptor (beta chain) came from a study of T cells in Graves' hyperthyroidism and ophthalmopathy. Study-wide results and limits: A median 6.5 months before onset, the model predicted ophthalmopathy.

TCR beta CDR3 regions were amplified from RNA. TCR CDR3 underwent first-round RT-PCR with the HTBI primer set. TCRdb reprocessed the multiplex PCR reads via MiXCR and lists one record per CDR3 protein. The sample contains 350,000 or so distinct CDR3 sequences, less than 20% of which appear only once. As for this clonotype: No antigen is known for it.

Sequencing was done on a sample of blood. The clonotype originates from a woman between 40 and 55 years old with Graves' ophthalmopathy.

The CDR3 nucleotides are TGTGCCAGCAGCGTACAATTTCGGACAGCAGGCACTGAAGCTTTCTTT. Translated, it gives CASSVQFRTAGTEAFF. This chain links TRBV4-2 with TRBJ1-1, with TRBD1 as a possible D gene (6 bases). V gave up 5 bases and J gave up 4 bases, with 20 bases separating them. Germline V gives CDR1 LGHNA, CDR2 YNFKEQ. The CDR3 has 16 amino acids.